The present T cell receptor beta chain was sequenced within a study of shared clonotypes between healthy human individuals. General observations from the study: Larger estimated richness was generally seen in naive subsets than in memory subsets.

A note on this clone: The antigen is unknown.

Trimming removed 6 bases from V and 0 bases from J, with 9 bases in between. This CDR3 has 14 amino acids. CDR1 and CDR2 from the germline V gene are MNHEY and SVGAGI. Genomic DNA of each subset was evenly split across several immunoSEQ plates. Generated by immunoSEQ multiplex PCR, the TCRdb table keeps only in-frame clones and is missing some. The sample lists about 980,000 clones; less than 85% were seen once. The material sequenced was memory CD4+ T cells sorted from blood. Subset denoted: CD45RA-negative fraction. This TCR came from a man aged 18 to 30 in good health. The chain recombines TRBV6-5 with TRBJ1-3; unclear D gene. The CDR3 region has the DNA TGTGCCAGCAGCGACGGTAACTCTGGAAACACCATATATTTT. Its protein is CASSDGNSGNTIYF.